This T cell receptor beta chain is drawn from a study of blood T cells in healthy people across ages. With regard to this clonotype: Its antigen is undetermined. A junction end diverges from the germline sequence, so it may reflect a read error.

Per sample, at least 6 micrograms of total RNA were extracted. Primed by a sample-barcoded 5' primer and a J-beta primer mix, a second PCR proceeded for about 6 to 11 cycles. TCRdb reprocessed the 5' RACE reads with MiXCR, giving one entry per CDR3 protein. This sample has 700,000 or so distinct CDR3 sequences, with roughly 43% found just once. Study results and caveats: Researchers said unsorted PBMCs prevented a conclusive naive versus antigen-experienced comparison.

Sequenced input: blood. The sequence derives from a man older than 75 in good health.

The CDR3 DNA is TGTGCCAGCAGCCAAGACTTCTCTGGGGCCACTGAGGCTTTCTTT. Translation: CASSQDFSGATEAFF. This sequence joins TRBV3-1 and TRBJ1-1; possibly TRBD1 for D (5 bases). This CDR3 region has 15 residues. Looked up from germline, CDR1 is LGHDT and CDR2 is YNNKEL (reference sequence).